The 17 T cell receptor beta chains below come from one sample, sequenced in a study of cytomegalovirus exposure and HLA in healthy donors (dated by TCRdb to about 2017). Receptor amplification or capture employed the immunoSEQ multiplex PCR assay. The multiplex PCR relied on a mix of 60 forward primers for TCR Vbeta segments and 13 reverse primers for TCR Jbeta segments. TCRdb re-hosts the immuneACCESS table, in-frame sequences only. Its copies lack some clones; in the studies checked, an unresolved V gene accounts for under half of them, and the cause for the rest is not known. The sample table records approximately 120,000 clones; about 80% of these occur just once. The leading ten clones occupy less than 9.5% of the sample. Sequences were obtained from PBMCs. These receptors all come from a woman aged 50 to 60 in good health and CMV-seropositive.

V gene TRBV6-1 combines with J gene TRBJ1-1; a possible D gene is TRBD1 (6 bases). CDR3 length: 13 amino acids. V was clipped by 8 bases and J by 6 bases, with 16 bases between them. Per the germline V gene, CDR1 is MNHNS and CDR2 is SASEGT. DNA of the CDR3: TGTGCCAGCGGTTGGACAGTTCCTCCTGAAGCTTTCTTT. The encoded protein is CASGWTVPPEAFF.

About this clone itself: Sequence at one end of the junction differs from germline and may be a read error. The identical CDR3 is also encoded by other nucleotide sequences in the sample. The chain joins TRBV18 to TRBJ1-4, with a possible D match to TRBD1 (6 bases). The CDR3 consists of 15 residues. Germline V CDR1 and CDR2: KGHSH, LQKENI. The chain's CDR3 is CASSPRSDSNEKLFF. The CDR3 nucleotides read TGTGCCAGCTCGCCACGATCGGACAGCAATGAAAAACTGTTTTTT.

The rearrangement uses TRBV29-1 and TRBJ2-3; 7 bases fit TRBD1. This CDR3 is 15 amino acids long. With 1 base clipped from V and 3 bases from J, the junction kept 7 bases outside the gene matches. Per the germline V gene, CDR1 is SQVTM and CDR2 is ANQGSEA. CDR3 loop: CSVEGGRGITDTQYF. CDR3 sequence (DNA): TGCAGCGTTGAAGGAGGCAGGGGGATAACAGATACGCAGTATTTT.

V is TRBV19 and J is TRBJ2-7; the D is unclear. From germline, CDR1 is LNHDA and CDR2 SQIVND (reference sequence). Trimming stripped 1 base from V and 7 bases from J, with 8 bases between. The CDR3 is 12 amino acids. This chain's CDR3 is CASSIGLSEQYF. The CDR3 coding sequence is TGTGCCAGTAGTATAGGTCTCAGTGAGCAGTACTTC.

The chain links TRBV27 to TRBJ1-2, with TRBD1 identical over 8 bases. Unmatched junction bases numbered 5, after V lost 0 bases and J lost 5 bases. The length of the CDR3 is 15 residues. Germline-derived CDR1 and CDR2 are MNHEY and SMNVEV (reference sequence). The CDR3 DNA sequence: TGTGCCAGCAGTTTATCGACAGGGGCCTTATATGGCTACACCTTC. Translation gives CASSLSTGALYGYTF.

There are a few counts of this clone. V gene TRBV5-4 combines with J gene TRBJ2-3; D remains unclear. Germline lookup yields CDR1 SGHNT and CDR2 YYREEE (reference sequence). The CDR3 runs 15 residues. V gave up 0 bases and J gave up 4 bases, with 12 bases separating them. The CDR3 DNA reads as TGTGCCAGCAGCTTGGGGGTGTCAGGCTCAGATACGCAGTATTTT. Translating gives CASSLGVSGSDTQYF.

The V gene is TRBV18, the J gene TRBJ2-1; the D is unclear. This CDR3 comprises 15 residues. Germline loops: CDR1 KGHSH, CDR2 LQKENI. V was shortened by 0 bases and J by 5 bases, with 11 bases between the two germline ends. The CDR3 protein is CASSPPSPSDNEQFF. The CDR3 DNA is TGTGCCAGCTCACCACCTAGTCCCTCGGACAATGAGCAGTTCTTC.

The V and J genes are TRBV23-1 and TRBJ2-7; TRBD2 might be the D (5 bases). TRBV23-1 is classed as an ORF, of uncertain function. This CDR3 is 17 amino acids long. Trimming cost V 5 bases and J 0 bases, with 20 bases left between them. The CDR3 region is CASSARGRVGSSYEQYF. The CDR3 DNA sequence: TGCGCCAGCAGTGCCCGGGGTAGGGTAGGGAGCTCCTACGAGCAGTACTTC.

The gene calls are TRBV5-4 and TRBJ1-2; the D is unclear. The length of the CDR3 is 14 residues. Trimming took off 3 bases at V and 8 bases at J, with 17 bases between the two ends. Germline V gene data show CDR1 as SGHNT and CDR2 as YYREEE (reference sequence). CDR3 protein: CASSSGGQDRGYTF. The CDR3 coding sequence is TGTGCCAGCAGCTCGGGCGGGCAGGATAGAGGCTACACCTTC.

The V and J genes are TRBV5-1 and TRBJ2-5; 13 nucleotides match TRBD2. This CDR3 is built from 15 residues. V shed 2 bases, J shed 4 bases, and the junction held 2 bases outside the gene matches. Germline-derived CDR1 and CDR2 are SGHRS and YFSETQ. CDR3 amino acids: CASSFGLAGVETQYF. In nucleotides, the CDR3 is TGCGCCAGCAGCTTTGGACTAGCGGGAGTAGAGACCCAGTACTTC. The complete variable domain, with remaining parts taken from reference TRBV5-1 and TRBJ2-5, reads KAGVTQTPRYLIKTRGQQVTLSCSPISGHRSVSWYQQTPGQGLQFLFEYFSETQRNKGNFPGRFSGRQFSNSRSEMNVSTLELGDSALYLCASSFGLAGVETQYFGPGTRLLVL.

This sequence joins TRBV2 and TRBJ2-5, with 7 bases identical to TRBD1. CDR1 and CDR2 from the germline V gene are SNHLY and FYNNEI. This CDR3 is built from 15 residues. The J segment lost 5 bases and the V segment lost 4 bases, leaving 10 bases of the junction unmatched. The CDR3 loop reads CASSGFETGMETQYF. CDR3 nucleotide sequence: TGTGCCAGCAGTGGATTTGAGACAGGGATGGAGACCCAGTACTTC.

This clone was counted a few times. The chain combines TRBV27 with TRBJ2-1, with TRBD1 as a possible D gene (6 bases). V gave up 6 bases and J gave up 7 bases, with 25 bases separating them. Germline values: CDR1 MNHEY, CDR2 SMNVEV (reference sequence). There are 17 residues in the CDR3. CDR3 nucleotides: TGTGCCAGCAGGGCCTTAGGTGGGGCAGGGGCACGAAATGAGCAGTTCTTC. It specifies CASRALGGAGARNEQFF.

This chain connects TRBV29-1 to TRBJ1-2; D call uncertain. Germline V gene sequence: CDR1 SQVTM, CDR2 ANQGSEA. This CDR3 has 11 residues. V was pared by 5 bases and J by 4 bases, with 8 bases between. CDR3 DNA sequence: TGCAGCGTTTACGACACCTATGGCTACACCTTC. Residues: CSVYDTYGYTF.

This chain joins TRBV6-6 and TRBJ2-5; 7 bases map to TRBD1. Germline V CDR1 and CDR2: MNHNY, SVGAGI (reference sequence). The CDR3 loop spans 15 amino acids. V lost 2 bases and J lost 5; bases outside the gene matches: 8. CDR3 sequence: CASSYEGARAETQYF. The CDR3 DNA is TGTGCCAGCAGTTACGAGGGGGCGAGGGCCGAGACCCAGTACTTC.

V gene TRBV13 combines with J gene TRBJ1-2; D is unclear. With 4 bases removed from V and 4 bases from J, the gap between germline ends came to 13 bases. Germline loops: CDR1 PRHDT, CDR2 FYEKMQ (reference sequence). The length of the CDR3 is 14 residues. The CDR3 here is CASSSSPLAYGYTF. The CDR3, as DNA: TGTGCCAGCAGCTCATCCCCACTAGCCTATGGCTACACCTTC.

The rearrangement joins TRBV11-3 to TRBJ2-2; TRBD2 is a possible D gene (6 bases). Germline V CDR1 and CDR2: SGHNT, YENEEA. The CDR3 is 14 amino acids. Deletions cut 3 bases from V and 7 bases from J, with 12 bases between. The CDR3 sequence: CASSFGAGSGELFF. DNA for the CDR3: TGTGCCAGCAGCTTTGGGGCGGGAAGCGGGGAGCTGTTTTTT.

This chain links TRBV12-5 with TRBJ2-2, with D possibly being TRBD1 (6 bases). V gave up 0 bases and J gave up 5 bases, with 10 bases separating them. This CDR3 spans 15 amino acids. Germline-derived CDR1 and CDR2 are LGHNT and FRNRAP. The CDR3 reads CASGLVQGDTGELFF. The CDR3 nucleotides read TGTGCTAGTGGTTTGGTACAGGGAGATACCGGGGAGCTGTTTTTT.